This T cell receptor (beta chain) was sequenced during a study of cytomegalovirus exposure and HLA in healthy donors. Overall study results and limits: For TCR beta chains, V- and J-gene trimming was later linked to a missense DCLRE1C variant.

About this clone: The antigen remains unidentified.

Germline values: CDR1 SGHKS, CDR2 YYEKEE (reference sequence). The V and J ends lost 3 bases and 6 bases respectively, with 13 bases between them. The CDR3 is 14 amino acids. In the PCR, 60 Vbeta and 13 Jbeta primers were used. Here immunoSEQ multiplex PCR was the method, and the copy in TCRdb shows in-frame clones only, minus some. The table records about 130,000 clones, 77% of them present only once. Source material: PBMCs. The chain uses TRBV5-5 and TRBJ1-5, with D unclear. This receptor was obtained from a woman aged 40-49 years in good health and CMV-seropositive. The CDR3 loop is CASSSGGIGQPQHF. CDR3 nucleotides: TGTGCCAGCAGCTCTGGAGGGATCGGTCAGCCCCAGCATTTT.